This T cell receptor (beta chain) was recovered during a study of CD8 T cells in Susac syndrome. Overall study results and limits: As the study acknowledged, the number of individuals who were part of its TCR sequencing and HLA analysis was relatively small.

Sequencing of TCR beta was undertaken in CD8+ and CD4+ T cells derived from blood. TEMRA cells underwent FACS enrichment and CD8+ and CD4+ T cells underwent negative isolation. CDR3 length: 20 residues. CDR1 is SGHAT, CDR2 FQDESV, per germline (reference sequence). Trimming took 2 bases from V and 0 from J; bases not matched to a gene: 12. Random-hexamer reverse transcription was applied to about 0.45 to 1 ug RNA. Multiplex immunoSEQ PCR targeted 54 Vbeta and 13 Jbeta TCR beta segments. From the immunoSEQ multiplex PCR reads, TCRdb called clonotypes with MiXCR, one entry per CDR3 protein. The sample shows 200,000 or so distinct CDR3 sequences, roughly 96% of them seen only once. In regard to this clonotype: Its target is unknown.

The receptor comes from a human donor with multiple sclerosis. The V call is TRBV11-1, the J call TRBJ2-6; TRBD1 agrees at 8 bases. The sequenced sample was CD4+ T cells from PBMCs. This CDR3 reads CASSLSPQGAWTSGANVLTF. CDR3 bases: TGTGCCAGCAGCTTATCCCCGCAGGGGGCTTGGACCTCTGGGGCCAACGTCCTGACTTTC.